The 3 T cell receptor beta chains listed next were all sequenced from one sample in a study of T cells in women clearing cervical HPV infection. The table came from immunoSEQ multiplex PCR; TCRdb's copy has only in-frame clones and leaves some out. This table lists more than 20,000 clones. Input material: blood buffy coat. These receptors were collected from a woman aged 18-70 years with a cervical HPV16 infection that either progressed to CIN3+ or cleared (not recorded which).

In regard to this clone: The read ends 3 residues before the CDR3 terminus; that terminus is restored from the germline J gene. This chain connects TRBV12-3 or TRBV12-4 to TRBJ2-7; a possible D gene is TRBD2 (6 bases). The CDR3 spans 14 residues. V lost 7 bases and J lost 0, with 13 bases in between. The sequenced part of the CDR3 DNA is TGTGCCAGCACCTTGGAGGGGAACTCCTACGAG. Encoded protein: CASTLEGNSYE. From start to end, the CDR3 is CASTLEGNSYEQYF.

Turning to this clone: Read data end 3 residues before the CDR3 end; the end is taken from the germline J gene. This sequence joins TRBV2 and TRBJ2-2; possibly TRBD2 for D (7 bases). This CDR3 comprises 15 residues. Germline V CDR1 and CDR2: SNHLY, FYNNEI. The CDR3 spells CASSVEGEGRSPLFF. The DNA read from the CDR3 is TGTGCCAGCAGTGTAGAGGGGGAGGGACGGTCACCG.

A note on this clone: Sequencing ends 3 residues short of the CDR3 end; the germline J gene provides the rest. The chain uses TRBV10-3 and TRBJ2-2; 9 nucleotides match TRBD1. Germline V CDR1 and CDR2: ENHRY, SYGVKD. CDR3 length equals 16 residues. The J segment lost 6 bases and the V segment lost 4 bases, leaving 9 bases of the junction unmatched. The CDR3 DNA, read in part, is TGTGCCATCAGTGCCTCCCGGGACAGGGTAGCCGGGGAG. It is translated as CAISASRDRVAGE. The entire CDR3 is CAISASRDRVAGELFF.